These 15 T cell receptor beta chains share one sample of origin, sequenced in a study of early T cells in non-severe SARS-CoV-2 infection. TCRdb recomputed calls from the 5' RACE reads with MiXCR, one row per CDR3 protein. The table lists about 28,000 distinct CDR3 sequences, 5.7% of them singletons. Material: whole blood. The receptors originated from an adult who was a healthcare worker with PCR-confirmed SARS-CoV-2 infection or an uninfected control (not recorded which).

This clonotype has a count of ten or more. This rearrangement joins TRBV7-2 to TRBJ2-7; D gene uncertain. V was clipped by 5 bases and J by 5 bases, with 10 bases between them. The germline gives CDR1 SGHTA, CDR2 FQGNSA. The CDR3 runs 12 residues. The CDR3 DNA sequence: TGTGCCAGCAGCCGTCTTCTGGACGAGCAGTACTTC. Its protein product is CASSRLLDEQYF.

V gene TRBV5-1 combines with J gene TRBJ1-4, with 8 bases fitting TRBD1. The CDR3 runs 15 residues. CDR1 is SGHRS, CDR2 YFSETQ, per germline. Losses at the gene ends were 4 bases for V and 8 bases for J; bases not matched to a gene: 10. CDR3 sequence: CASSRTGGYLEKLFF. The CDR3 coding sequence is TGCGCCAGCAGCCGAACAGGGGGGTATTTAGAAAAACTGTTTTTT.

This clonotype was seen ten or more times. The chain is built from TRBV4-3 and TRBJ2-1; 9 nucleotides line up with TRBD2. The CDR3 extends over 17 amino acids. Trimming removed 0 bases from V and 4 bases from J; junction bases left unmatched: 7. Germline CDR1 and CDR2: LGHNA and YSLEER. CDR3 sequence: CASSQEDGTSRYNEQFF. For the CDR3, the DNA is TGCGCCAGCAGCCAAGAGGATGGGACTAGCAGATACAATGAGCAGTTCTTC.

This clonotype was seen at least ten times. J is TRBJ2-5 and V is TRBV7-2, with D possibly being TRBD1 or TRBD2 (7 bases each). The CDR3 is 15 residues long. Trimming stripped 5 bases from V and 0 bases from J, with 13 bases between. The germline CDR1 and CDR2 sequences are SGHTA and FQGNSA. Written as DNA, the CDR3 is TGTGCCAGCAGCCAGGGGGGGACGTACCAAGAGACCCAGTACTTC. Residues: CASSQGGTYQETQYF.

This clonotype was recorded many times. The chain couples TRBV5-6 to TRBJ2-7; D ambiguous. The CDR3 contains 15 residues. V was cut by 1 base and J by 2 bases, with 13 bases left in between. Germline V gene data show CDR1 as SGHDT and CDR2 as YYEEEE. The DNA for the CDR3 is TGTGCCAGCAGCTTGAGGGCAGCAGGACCCTACGAGCAGTACTTC. The encoded protein is CASSLRAAGPYEQYF.

The chain uses TRBV19 and TRBJ2-3; TRBD1 is a possible D gene (6 bases). V lost 5 bases and J 6 bases, leaving 18 bases between the germline ends. The CDR3 has 15 residues. The V gene's germline CDR1 is LNHDA and CDR2 SQIVND (reference sequence). The chain's CDR3 is CASSPLGQRGDTQYF. CDR3 sequence (DNA): TGTGCCAGTAGTCCCCTCGGTCAAAGGGGGGATACGCAGTATTTT.

This clonotype was observed many times. This chain joins TRBV18 and TRBJ2-7; D ambiguous. Trimming pared 6 bases from V and 3 bases from J, leaving 15 bases between. The germline CDR1 and CDR2 sequences are KGHSH and LQKENI. The CDR3 extends over 14 amino acids. CDR3 protein: CASSRDAWDYEQYF. CDR3 nucleotide sequence: TGTGCCAGCTCGCGAGACGCTTGGGACTACGAGCAGTACTTC. Full variable domain (remainder filled in from reference TRBV18 and TRBJ2-7): NAGVMQNPRHLVRRRGQEARLRCSPMKGHSHVYWYRQLPEEGLKFMVYLQKENIIDESGMPKERFSAEFPKEGPSILRIQQVVRGDSAAYFCASSRDAWDYEQYFGPGTRLTVT.

This clonotype was recorded many times. The J gene is TRBJ1-3, the V gene TRBV19, with D possibly matching TRBD1 (6 bases). CDR3 length: 15 amino acids. The V end lost 10 bases, the J end lost 2 bases, and 18 bases lay between the germline ends. Germline V gene sequence: CDR1 LNHDA, CDR2 SQIVND (reference sequence). CDR3 sequence reads: CATRPRGTTGNTIYF. The CDR3 region has the DNA TGTGCCACTAGACCGAGGGGGACTACTGGAAACACCATATATTTT.

This rearrangement joins TRBV20-1 to TRBJ2-1; TRBD1 agrees at 7 bases. The V gene's germline CDR1 is DFQATT and CDR2 SNEGSKA (reference sequence). V trimming: 6 bases; J trimming: 3 bases; junction bases outside the gene matches: 2. The CDR3 loop spans 12 amino acids. For the CDR3, the DNA is TGCAGTGCGGCAGGGGGCTACAATGAGCAGTTCTTC. This encodes CSAAGGYNEQFF.

This clonotype was seen at least ten times. V is TRBV10-3 and J is TRBJ1-1; D gene unclear. The V end was cut by 3 bases, the J end by 1 base, with 12 bases between. Germline values: CDR1 ENHRY, CDR2 SYGVKD. The CDR3 extends over 15 amino acids. The CDR3 nucleotides are TGTGCCATCAGTGAACCAGGCGATCAGAACACTGAAGCTTTCTTT. Amino acids: CAISEPGDQNTEAFF.

The chain links TRBV9 to TRBJ1-2; TRBD1 might be the D (5 bases). The germline V and J ends were trimmed by 5 bases and 2 bases, with 19 bases remaining between them. The CDR3 has 16 amino acids. Germline loops: CDR1 SGDLS, CDR2 YYNGEE. For the CDR3, the DNA is TGTGCCAGCAGACAATTACAGGCAAACCGCAACTATGGCTACACCTTC. Translating it yields CASRQLQANRNYGYTF.

This chain uses TRBV20-1 with TRBJ1-5; D unclear. V was trimmed by 2 bases and J by 7 bases, leaving 6 bases between them. The CDR3 length is 11 residues. CDR1 is DFQATT and CDR2 is SNEGSKA in the germline V gene (reference sequence). The CDR3 nucleotides are TGCAGTGCTAGATTGGGACAGCCCCAGCATTTT. The encoded protein is CSARLGQPQHF.

There are many counts of this clonotype. The chain has TRBV7-8 and TRBJ1-3, with unresolved D. The germline V gene has CDR1 SGHVS and CDR2 FQNEAQ. V was clipped by 6 bases and J by 2 bases, with 17 bases between them. The CDR3 consists of 16 residues. This CDR3 reads CASRKLLTEAGNTIYF. The CDR3 DNA sequence: TGTGCCAGCAGGAAATTGCTGACTGAGGCTGGAAACACCATATATTTT.

The chain couples TRBV4-3 to TRBJ1-6; no definite D call. This CDR3 comprises 20 residues. Germline CDR1 is LGHNA and CDR2 is YSLEER. V gave up 0 bases and J gave up 0 bases, with 18 bases separating them. Here the CDR3 reads CASSQDLSGSTSSYNSPLHF. The CDR3 coding sequence is TGCGCCAGCAGCCAAGATTTGTCCGGCTCTACGAGCTCCTATAATTCACCCCTCCACTTT.

J is TRBJ2-3 and V is TRBV5-1; 8 bases agree with TRBD2. Germline-derived CDR1 and CDR2 are SGHRS and YFSETQ. Germline trimming cut 6 bases from V and 2 bases from J; bases unmatched to any gene: 5. This CDR3 spans 14 amino acids. CDR3 loop: CASKRGLNTDTQYF. Here the CDR3 DNA reads TGCGCCAGCAAGCGGGGGCTCAACACAGATACGCAGTATTTT.